The rows below give T cell receptor beta chains drawn from one sample of a study of PD-L1 blockade in urothelial cancer. TCRdb keeps only in-frame clones here, not all; method: immunoSEQ multiplex PCR. The sample contains tens of thousands of clones, roughly 90% of which appear only once. Source: PBMCs, taken around atezolizumab (anti-PD-L1) treatment. The source is a man aged 55 to 70 with urothelial cancer. The CDR3 runs from the conserved cysteine through the conserved F or W. Each record gives: D gene, clone size, J gene, V gene, CDR3 DNA, CDR3 protein. A D gene is named only where the DNA matches it firmly. Expanded clones get a size class; other rows say once, few or many, or leave the size out.

TRBD1	few	TRBJ2-7	TRBV5-6	TGTGCCAGCAGCTTGGTTTCGGGACAGGGCTACGAGCAGTACTTC	CASSLVSGQGYEQYF
TRBD2	NA	TRBJ2-1	TRBV2	TGTGCCAGCGCTCGGGAGGGCGGGGGGTGGTATGAGCAGTTCTTC	CASAREGGGWYEQFF
TRBD2	few	TRBJ2-7	TRBV2	TGTGCCAGCAGTCCCGGGACTAGCGGGAGCGCGTGGTCCTACGAGCAGTACTTC	CASSPGTSGSAWSYEQYF
NA	NA	TRBJ1-1	TRBV19	TGTGCCAGTAGATCCGGGACACTCATTACCATGAACACTGAAGCTTTCTTT	CASRSGTLITMNTEAFF
NA	NA	TRBJ2-1	TRBV5-8	TGTGCCAGCAGCTTGGTGATGGGGTATTGGGTGGGGCTCTACAATGAGCAGTTCTTC	CASSLVMGYWVGLYNEQFF
TRBD1	few	TRBJ1-1	TRBV28	TGTGCCAGCAGCCCGGGACAGTGGGCTGAAGCTTTCTTT	CASSPGQWAEAFF
NA	NA	TRBJ1-2	TRBV30	TGTGCCTGGAGTTTGAGTGGCTATGGCTACACCTTC	CAWSLSGYGYTF
NA	NA	TRBJ1-2	TRBV6-1	TGTGCCAGCAGTGGGATCACAGGGTTCCATGGCTACACCTTC	CASSGITGFHGYTF
TRBD1	NA	TRBJ1-1	TRBV5-1	TGCGCCAGCAGCTTCCAGGGGGACACTGAAGCTTTCTTT	CASSFQGDTEAFF
TRBD2	NA	TRBJ2-5	TRBV7-9	TGTGCCAGCAGCTTAGAGCGGGGCACCCAAGAGACCCAGTACTTC	CASSLERGTQETQYF
TRBD2	NA	TRBJ2-4	TRBV4-3	TGCGCCAGCAGCCAAGACTGGACTAGCGGAGTAAACATTCAGTACTTC	CASSQDWTSGVNIQYF
TRBD2	NA	TRBJ2-1	TRBV28	TGTGCCAGCACCCTAAACCCCGGGACTAGCGGGAATATCCGCTACAATGAGCAGTTCTTC	CASTLNPGTSGNIRYNEQFF
TRBD1	NA	TRBJ2-3	TRBV5-1	TGCGCCAGCAGCTTGGATTTGGGACAGGGTACAGATACGCAGTATTTT	CASSLDLGQGTDTQYF
NA	NA	TRBJ2-1	TRBV27	TGTGCCAGCAATCTAGTGGGAGCGGCTTCCTACAATGAGCAGTTCTTC	CASNLVGAASYNEQFF
TRBD1	NA	TRBJ1-2	TRBV7-8	TGTGCCAGCAGCTTAGATCAAGGACAGGGGACACCAGCATATGGCTACACCTTC	CASSLDQGQGTPAYGYTF
TRBD1	NA	TRBJ1-2	TRBV7-2	TGTGCCAGCAGCCCACAGGGGGCAAGGGGCTACACCTTC	CASSPQGARGYTF
NA	NA	TRBJ1-5	TRBV7-2	TGTGCCAGCAGCTTCAAACGGGGGGGAACCGCGAATCAGCCCCAGCATTTT	CASSFKRGGTANQPQHF
NA	NA	TRBJ2-7	TRBV20-1	TGCAGTGCAGGGGGATGGGGCGAGCAGTACTTC	CSAGGWGEQYF
NA	NA	TRBJ2-1	TRBV7-9	TGTGCCAGCAGCTTTAAGACAGACAATGAGCAGTTCTTC	CASSFKTDNEQFF
TRBD2	NA	TRBJ2-3	TRBV4-1	TGCGCCAGCAGCAGCCGTAGCGGGGACTACACAGATACGCAGTATTTT	CASSSRSGDYTDTQYF
TRBD1	NA	TRBJ2-1	TRBV6-5	TGTGCCAGCAGTTATGGACAGGGGGCTAATGAGCAGTTCTTC	CASSYGQGANEQFF
NA	NA	TRBJ1-2	TRBV9	TGTGCCAGCAGCGCCACAGGGAAGTTGGGCTACACCTTC	CASSATGKLGYTF
NA	NA	TRBJ1-2	TRBV4-3	TGCGCCAGCAGCCAAGAACGGGCAGGGGCAGACTATGGCTACACCTTC	CASSQERAGADYGYTF
TRBD2	NA	TRBJ2-1	TRBV2	TGTGCCAGCATAGGGACTAGCGGGGAGGAGAGGCTTGAGCAGTTCTTC	CASIGTSGEERLEQFF
NA	once	TRBJ1-1	TRBV2	TGTGCCAGCAGTCGCCGTGCCCTGACAGACCTGGCTTTCTTT	CASSRRALTDLAFF
NA	NA	TRBJ2-3	TRBV11-2	TGTGCCAGCAGAAAATCCCTGGGTAGAGACTATAAGTATTTT	CASRKSLGRDYKYF
NA	NA	TRBJ2-7	TRBV29-1	TGCAGCGTTGAAGAATCTTACGAGCAGTACTTC	CSVEESYEQYF
TRBD1	NA	TRBJ1-4	TRBV6-1	TGTGCCAGCCAGAGTTACAGGGGAGAAAAACTGTTTTTT	CASQSYRGEKLFF
TRBD1	few	TRBJ1-2	TRBV30	TGTGCCTGGAGTGTAGCTTGGGGGGGACAGGGGACCTATGGCTACACCTTC	CAWSVAWGGQGTYGYTF
NA	NA	TRBJ1-2	TRBV30	TGTGCCAGCCGAGGACAGTACTATGGCTACACTTTC	CASRGQYYGYTF
NA	NA	TRBJ2-7	TRBV19	TGTGCCAGTAGTATAGACAGGGGGGATCTCTACGAGCAGTACTTC	CASSIDRGDLYEQYF
NA	NA	TRBJ2-2	TRBV28	TGTGCCAGCAGTTCCCAGGGGGGATTTCCTGGGGCCGGGGAGCTGTTTTTT	CASSSQGGFPGAGELFF
NA	few	TRBJ1-3	TRBV7-9	TGTGCCAGCAGCTCCCCCCGGGGTTTCGGGAACACCATATATTTT	CASSSPRGFGNTIYF
TRBD2	NA	TRBJ2-7	TRBV27	TGTGCCAGCAGTCCCAAGACCGGGACTAGCTGGAACTACGAGCAGTACTTC	CASSPKTGTSWNYEQYF
NA	NA	TRBJ1-3	TRBV25-1	TGTGCCAGCAGTGAATATATGAGGGGGAGTGGGAACACCATATATTTT	CASSEYMRGSGNTIYF
NA	NA	TRBJ2-3	TRBV7-9	TGTGCCAGCAGCCTGACAGATACGCAGTATTTT	CASSLTDTQYF
NA	NA	TRBJ1-2	TRBV10-3	TGTGCCACCCTCCCCTTAGAAGGAGGTGACTATGGCTACACCTTC	CATLPLEGGDYGYTF
NA	NA	TRBJ2-3	TRBV7-3	TGTGCCAGCAGCTCAGACAGGCTCACAGATACGCAGTATTTT	CASSSDRLTDTQYF
TRBD1	NA	TRBJ2-2	TRBV7-3	TGTGCCAGCAGCTTACAGGGGGTAAAGAACACCGGGGAGCTGTTTTTT	CASSLQGVKNTGELFF
TRBD1	NA	TRBJ1-1	TRBV2	TGTGCCAGCAGGTCGACAGGGAAGAACACTGAAGCTTTCTTT	CASRSTGKNTEAFF
TRBD1	NA	TRBJ2-5	TRBV6-1	TGTGCCAGCAAAAGGACAGGGGGCTCCCAAGAGACCCAGTACTTC	CASKRTGGSQETQYF
NA	NA	TRBJ2-1	TRBV18	TGTGCCAGCTCACCCTCGGGGGGCGGGGAGCAGTTCTTC	CASSPSGGGEQFF
TRBD2	NA	TRBJ2-7	TRBV6-5	TGTGCCAGCAGTTTGACATGGGGGGGGTACGACGAGCAGTACTTC	CASSLTWGGYDEQYF
NA	NA	TRBJ1-1	TRBV30	TGTGCCTGGAGTGTACCCGGGGGACACACTGAAGCTTTCTTT	CAWSVPGGHTEAFF
NA	NA	TRBJ2-3	TRBV2	TGTGCCAGCAGTGCTCAGGGGAACGTGTACACAGATACGCAGTATTTT	CASSAQGNVYTDTQYF
NA	few	TRBJ1-2	TRBV21-1	TGTGCCAGCAGCAGGAGAGGGGGACAGTGCTATGGCTACACCTTC	CASSRRGGQCYGYTF
TRBD1	once	TRBJ2-7	TRBV28	TGTGCCAGCAGAGATACAGGGGGCTACGAGCAGTACTTC	CASRDTGGYEQYF
TRBD2	NA	TRBJ2-1	TRBV6-5	TGTGCCAGCAGACCGGGACTAGCAGCCTACAATGAGCAGTTCTTC	CASRPGLAAYNEQFF
TRBD2	NA	TRBJ2-7	TRBV7-2	TGTGCCAGCAGCTTCAAGAGGGAGGCGGGGGTTCCCTACGAGCAGTACTTC	CASSFKREAGVPYEQYF
NA	NA	TRBJ1-1	TRBV5-1	TGCGCCAGCAGCTTGGTTCAGGGGAACACTGAAGCTTTCTTT	CASSLVQGNTEAFF
TRBD1	NA	TRBJ1-2	TRBV4-3	TGCGCCAGCAGCCAGGCCTGGCAGGGGGCTCTCGACTATGGCTACACCTTC	CASSQAWQGALDYGYTF
TRBD1	NA	TRBJ2-7	TRBV29-1	TGCAGCGTCGGAGTGACAGGGGGAGATCCCTACGAGCAGTACTTC	CSVGVTGGDPYEQYF
NA	NA	TRBJ1-2	TRBV7-9	TGTGCCAGCAGCTTATCAGGGGTCGGCTATGGCTACACCTTC	CASSLSGVGYGYTF